This T cell receptor (beta chain) emerged from a study of molecular identifiers for immune sequencing clone quantification. Study summary: Split five ways in replicates, RNA from roughly 20,000 or 100,000 naive CD8 cells had four portions sequenced.

V lost 5 bases to trimming and J lost 1 base, with 9 bases between them. The CDR3 runs to 14 residues. CDR1 and CDR2 from the germline V gene are SEHNR and FQNEAQ (reference sequence). Naive CD8 sequencing libraries were generated from approximately 20,000 to 980,000 sorted cells, with 10%, 30% or 50% RNA as input. In the sort, naive CD8 T cells were defined as CD8+CD4-CCR7+CD45RA+. TCRdb re-called the PCR reads through MiXCR, storing one row per CDR3 protein. There are approximately 100,000 distinct CDR3 sequences in the sample; 36% occur only once, and approximately 3.8% lies in the top ten. The study, taken as a whole, reports: In naive cells, under 1% of molecules belonged to clones above 20 RNA copies, against over 97% in effector cells.

This clonotype was counted a few times. Its antigen is currently unknown. This receptor was identified in a human donor in good health. Some libraries in this study had Jurkat cell RNA spiked in. Sample: naive CD8+ T cells from blood, with Jurkat cell RNA spiked in. The subset denotes: FACS-sorted CD8+CD4-CCR7+CD45RA+ naive T cells. This chain links TRBV7-9 with TRBJ1-5; the D gene is possibly TRBD1 (6 bases). CDR3 coding DNA: TGTGCCAGCAGCCGGACAGAAAGCAATCAGCCCCAGCATTTT. Protein product: CASSRTESNQPQHF.